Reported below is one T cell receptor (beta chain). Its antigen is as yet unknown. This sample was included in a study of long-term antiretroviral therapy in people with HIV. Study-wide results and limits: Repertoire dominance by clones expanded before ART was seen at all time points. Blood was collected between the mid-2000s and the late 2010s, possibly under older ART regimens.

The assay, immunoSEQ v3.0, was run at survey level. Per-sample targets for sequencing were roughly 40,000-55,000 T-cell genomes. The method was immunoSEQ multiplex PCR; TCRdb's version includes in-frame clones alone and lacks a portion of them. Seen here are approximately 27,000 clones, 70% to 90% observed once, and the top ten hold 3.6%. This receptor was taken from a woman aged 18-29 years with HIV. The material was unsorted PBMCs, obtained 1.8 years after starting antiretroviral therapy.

The chain's CDR3 is CATSRGTGRGNTIYF. The CDR3 DNA reads as TGTGCCACCAGCAGAGGGACAGGGCGAGGAAACACCATATATTTT. The chain couples TRBV15 to TRBJ1-3; 8 positions match TRBD1. This CDR3 is built from 15 residues. Trimming cost V 1 base and J 4 bases; bases outside gene matches: 3. Germline V CDR1 and CDR2: LNHNV, YYDKDF (reference sequence).